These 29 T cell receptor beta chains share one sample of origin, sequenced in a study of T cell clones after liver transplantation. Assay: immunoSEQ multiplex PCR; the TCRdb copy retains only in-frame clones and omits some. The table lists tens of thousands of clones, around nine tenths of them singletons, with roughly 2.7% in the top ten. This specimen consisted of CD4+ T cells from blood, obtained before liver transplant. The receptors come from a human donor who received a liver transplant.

CDR3 sequence: CASSHQTGGGGYTF. The CDR3, as DNA: TGCGCCAGCAGCCATCAGACAGGGGGTGGTGGCTACACCTTC. The chain uses TRBV4-3 and TRBJ1-2; 9 positions agree with TRBD1. From germline, CDR1 is LGHNA and CDR2 YSLEER. The CDR3 covers 14 residues. V was clipped by 3 bases and J by 7 bases; unmatched bases: 6.

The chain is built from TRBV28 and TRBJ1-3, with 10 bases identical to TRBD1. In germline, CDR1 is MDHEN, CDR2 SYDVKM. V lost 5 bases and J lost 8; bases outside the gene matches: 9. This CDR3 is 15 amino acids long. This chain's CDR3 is CASSEKTGGTDTIYF. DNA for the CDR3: TGTGCCAGCAGTGAGAAGACAGGGGGCACGGACACCATATATTTT.

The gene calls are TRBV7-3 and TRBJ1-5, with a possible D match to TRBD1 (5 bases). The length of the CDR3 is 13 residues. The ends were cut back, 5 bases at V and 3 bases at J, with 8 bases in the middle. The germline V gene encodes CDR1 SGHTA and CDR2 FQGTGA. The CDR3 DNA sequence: TGTGCCAGCAGCCGGGACCCCAATCAGCCCCAGCATTTT. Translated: CASSRDPNQPQHF.

The CDR3 sequence: CASSLGGGTSYNEQFF. The DNA of the CDR3 is TGCGCCAGCAGCTTGGGAGGCGGAACCTCCTACAATGAGCAGTTCTTC. This chain links TRBV5-1 with TRBJ2-1; D unresolved. CDR3 length: 16 amino acids. The germline V gene encodes CDR1 SGHRS and CDR2 YFSETQ. V lost 0 bases, J lost 0 bases, and 10 bases lay in between.

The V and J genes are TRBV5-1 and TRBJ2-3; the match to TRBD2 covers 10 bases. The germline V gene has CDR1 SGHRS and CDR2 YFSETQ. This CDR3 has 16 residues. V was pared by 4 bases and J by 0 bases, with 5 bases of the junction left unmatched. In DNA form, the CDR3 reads TGCGCCAGCAGCGCCGGACTAGCGGATAGCACAGATACGCAGTATTTT. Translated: CASSAGLADSTDTQYF.

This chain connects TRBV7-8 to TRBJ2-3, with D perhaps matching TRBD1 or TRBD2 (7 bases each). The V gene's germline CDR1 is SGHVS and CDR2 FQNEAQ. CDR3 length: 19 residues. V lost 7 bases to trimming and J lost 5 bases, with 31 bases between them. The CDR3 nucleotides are TGTGCCAGCACCCCGGTATTGGGCGGGGGCCCAGGGGGGGGAGATACGCAGTATTTT. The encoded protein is CASTPVLGGGPGGGDTQYF.

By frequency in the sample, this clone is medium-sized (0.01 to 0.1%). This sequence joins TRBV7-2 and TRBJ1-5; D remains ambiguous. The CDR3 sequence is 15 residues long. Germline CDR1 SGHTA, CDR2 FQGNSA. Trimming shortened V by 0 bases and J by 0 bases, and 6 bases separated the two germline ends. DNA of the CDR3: TGTGCCAGCAGCTTAGCCCCGTATAGCAATCAGCCCCAGCATTTT. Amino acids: CASSLAPYSNQPQHF.

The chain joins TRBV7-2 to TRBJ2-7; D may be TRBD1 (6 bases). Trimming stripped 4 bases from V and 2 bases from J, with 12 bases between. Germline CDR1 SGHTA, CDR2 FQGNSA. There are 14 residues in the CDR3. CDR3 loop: CASSSNRDAYEQYF. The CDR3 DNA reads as TGTGCCAGCAGCTCCAACAGGGACGCCTACGAGCAGTACTTC.

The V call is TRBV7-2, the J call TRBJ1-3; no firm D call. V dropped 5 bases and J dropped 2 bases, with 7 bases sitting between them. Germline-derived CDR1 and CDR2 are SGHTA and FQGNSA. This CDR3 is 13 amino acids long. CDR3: CASSTQTGNTIYF. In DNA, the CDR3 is TGTGCCAGCAGCACTCAAACTGGAAACACCATATATTTT.

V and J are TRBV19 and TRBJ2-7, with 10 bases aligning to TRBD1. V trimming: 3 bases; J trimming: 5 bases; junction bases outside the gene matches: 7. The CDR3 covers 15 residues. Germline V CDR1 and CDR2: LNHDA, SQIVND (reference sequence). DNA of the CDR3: TGTGCCAGTAGTATCTCCGGGACAGGGGTCGACGAGCAGTACTTC. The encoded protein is CASSISGTGVDEQYF.

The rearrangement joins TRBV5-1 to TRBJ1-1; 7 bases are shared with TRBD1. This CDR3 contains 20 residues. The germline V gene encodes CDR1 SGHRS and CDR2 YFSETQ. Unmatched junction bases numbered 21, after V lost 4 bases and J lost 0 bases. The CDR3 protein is CASSPSGVLGGQSMNTEAFF. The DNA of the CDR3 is TGCGCCAGCAGCCCAAGTGGGGTCCTAGGGGGCCAATCCATGAACACTGAAGCTTTCTTT.

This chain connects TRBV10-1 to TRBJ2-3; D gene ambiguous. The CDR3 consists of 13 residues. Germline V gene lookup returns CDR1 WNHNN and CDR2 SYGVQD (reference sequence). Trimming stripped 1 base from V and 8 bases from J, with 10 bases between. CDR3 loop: CASSELGGGTQYF. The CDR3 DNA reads TGCGCCAGCAGTGAGTTGGGCGGTGGTACGCAGTATTTT.

CDR3: CASSSHNNEQFF. The CDR3 coding sequence is TGTGCCAGCAGCTCGCACAACAATGAGCAGTTCTTC. The chain recombines TRBV11-1 with TRBJ2-1; D is ambiguous. The germline V and J ends were trimmed by 4 bases and 5 bases, with 6 bases remaining between them. The CDR3 loop spans 12 amino acids. Germline lookup yields CDR1 SGHAT and CDR2 FQDESV (reference sequence).

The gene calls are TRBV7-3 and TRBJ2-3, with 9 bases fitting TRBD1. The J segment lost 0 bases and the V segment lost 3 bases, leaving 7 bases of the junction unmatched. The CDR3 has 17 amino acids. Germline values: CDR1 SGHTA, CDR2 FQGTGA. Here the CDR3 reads CASSFSTGTGSTDTQYF. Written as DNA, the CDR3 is TGTGCCAGCAGCTTCTCGACCGGGACAGGGAGCACAGATACGCAGTATTTT.

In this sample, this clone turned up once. As DNA, the CDR3 is TGTGCCAGCAGCTTCGACCCCGCTCTCTCTGGAAACACCATATATTTT. This gives the protein CASSFDPALSGNTIYF. The rearrangement links TRBV5-5 to TRBJ1-3; D unclear. The ends were cut back, 2 bases at V and 0 bases at J, with 12 bases in the middle. The CDR3 totals 16 residues. Germline values: CDR1 SGHKS, CDR2 YYEKEE (reference sequence).

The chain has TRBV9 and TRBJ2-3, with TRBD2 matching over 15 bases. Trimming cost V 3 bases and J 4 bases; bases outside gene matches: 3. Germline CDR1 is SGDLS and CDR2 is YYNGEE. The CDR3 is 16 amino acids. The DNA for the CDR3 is TGTGCCAGCAGCGGAGGACTAGCGGGAGGGCCAGATACGCAGTATTTT. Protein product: CASSGGLAGGPDTQYF.

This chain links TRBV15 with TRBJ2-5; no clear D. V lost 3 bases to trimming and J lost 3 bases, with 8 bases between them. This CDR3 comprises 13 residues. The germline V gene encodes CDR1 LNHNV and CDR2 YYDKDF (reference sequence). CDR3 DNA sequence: TGTGCCACCAGCAGGGGTATCAAAGAGACCCAGTACTTC. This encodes CATSRGIKETQYF.

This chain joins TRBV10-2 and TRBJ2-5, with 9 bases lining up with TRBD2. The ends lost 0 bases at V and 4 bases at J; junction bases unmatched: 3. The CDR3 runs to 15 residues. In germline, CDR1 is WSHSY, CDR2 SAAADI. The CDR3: CASSESSGRRETQYF. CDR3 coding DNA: TGCGCCAGCAGTGAGTCTAGCGGGAGAAGAGAGACCCAGTACTTC.

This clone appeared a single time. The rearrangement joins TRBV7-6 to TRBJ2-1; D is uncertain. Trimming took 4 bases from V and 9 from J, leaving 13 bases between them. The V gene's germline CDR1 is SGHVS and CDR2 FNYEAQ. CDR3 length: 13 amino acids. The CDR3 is CASSSGTAFEQFF. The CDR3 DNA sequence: TGTGCCAGCAGCTCGGGTACGGCGTTTGAGCAGTTCTTC.

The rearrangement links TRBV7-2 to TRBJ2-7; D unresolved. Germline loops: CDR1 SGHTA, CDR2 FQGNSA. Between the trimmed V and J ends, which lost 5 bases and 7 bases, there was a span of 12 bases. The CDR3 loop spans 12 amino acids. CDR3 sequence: CASSPYGREQYF. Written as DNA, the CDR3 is TGTGCCAGCAGCCCCTACGGTCGGGAGCAGTACTTC. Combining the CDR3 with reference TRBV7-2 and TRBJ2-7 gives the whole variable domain GAGVSQSPSNKVTEKGKDVELRCDPISGHTALYWYRQSLGQGLEFLIYFQGNSAPDKSGLPSDRFSAERTGGSVSTLTIQRTQQEDSAVYLCASSPYGREQYFGPGTRLTVT.

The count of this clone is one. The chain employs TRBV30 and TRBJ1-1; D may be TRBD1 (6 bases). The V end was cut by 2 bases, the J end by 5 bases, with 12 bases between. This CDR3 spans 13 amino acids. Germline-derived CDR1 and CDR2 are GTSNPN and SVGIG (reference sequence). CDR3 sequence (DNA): TGTGCCTGGAGTCGTGGGGGCCAGACTGAAGCTTTCTTT. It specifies CAWSRGGQTEAFF.

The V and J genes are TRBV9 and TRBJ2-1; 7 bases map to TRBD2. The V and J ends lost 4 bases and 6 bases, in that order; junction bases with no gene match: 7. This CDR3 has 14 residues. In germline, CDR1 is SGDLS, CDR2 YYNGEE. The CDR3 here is CASSRTGGSNEQFF. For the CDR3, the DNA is TGTGCCAGCAGCCGGACGGGCGGGAGCAATGAGCAGTTCTTC. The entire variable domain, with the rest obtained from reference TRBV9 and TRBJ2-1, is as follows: DSGVTQTPKHLITATGQRVTLRCSPRSGDLSVYWYQQSLDQGLQFLIQYYNGEERAKGNILERFSAQQFPDLHSELNLSSLELGDSALYFCASSRTGGSNEQFFGPGTRLTVL.

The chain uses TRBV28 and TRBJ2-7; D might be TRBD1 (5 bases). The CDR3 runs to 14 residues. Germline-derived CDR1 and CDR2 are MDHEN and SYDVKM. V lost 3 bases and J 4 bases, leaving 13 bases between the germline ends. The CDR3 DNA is TGTGCCAGCAGTTTCTGGGGCAGGCAATACGAGCAGTACTTC. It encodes CASSFWGRQYEQYF.

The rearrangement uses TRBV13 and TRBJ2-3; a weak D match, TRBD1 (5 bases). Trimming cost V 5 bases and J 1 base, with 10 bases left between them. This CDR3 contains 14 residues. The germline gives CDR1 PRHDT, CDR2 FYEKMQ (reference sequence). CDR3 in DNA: TGTGCCAGCAGCCCTCAGGGTGGCACAGATACGCAGTATTTT. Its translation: CASSPQGGTDTQYF.

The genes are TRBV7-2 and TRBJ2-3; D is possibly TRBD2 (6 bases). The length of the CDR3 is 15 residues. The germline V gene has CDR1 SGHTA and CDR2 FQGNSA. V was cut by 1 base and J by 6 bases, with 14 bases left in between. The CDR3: CASSLVASAADTQYF. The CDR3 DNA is TGTGCCAGCAGCTTAGTGGCTAGCGCCGCGGATACGCAGTATTTT.

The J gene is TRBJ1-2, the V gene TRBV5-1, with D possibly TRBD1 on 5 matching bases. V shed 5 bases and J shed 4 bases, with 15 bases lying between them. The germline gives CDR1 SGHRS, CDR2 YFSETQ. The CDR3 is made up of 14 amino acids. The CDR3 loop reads CASRSEGRVYGYTF. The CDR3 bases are TGCGCCAGCAGATCGGAGGGGCGGGTCTATGGCTACACCTTC.

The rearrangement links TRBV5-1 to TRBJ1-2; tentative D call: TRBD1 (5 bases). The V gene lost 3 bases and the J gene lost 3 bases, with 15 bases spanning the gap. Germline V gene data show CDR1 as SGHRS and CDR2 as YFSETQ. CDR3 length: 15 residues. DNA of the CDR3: TGCGCCAGCAGCTATGGGGCGGGGACGGACTATGGCTACACCTTC. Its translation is CASSYGAGTDYGYTF.

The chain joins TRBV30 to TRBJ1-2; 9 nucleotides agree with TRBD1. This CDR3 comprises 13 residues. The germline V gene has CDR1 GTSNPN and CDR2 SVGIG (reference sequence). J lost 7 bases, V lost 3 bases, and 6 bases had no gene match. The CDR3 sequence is CAWRDRGPVGYTF. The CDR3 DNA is TGTGCCTGGAGGGACAGGGGACCGGTTGGCTACACCTTC.

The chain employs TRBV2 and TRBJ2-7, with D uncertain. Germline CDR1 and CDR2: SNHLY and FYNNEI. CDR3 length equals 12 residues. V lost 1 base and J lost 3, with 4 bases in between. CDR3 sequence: CASSEGGYEQYF. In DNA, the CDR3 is TGTGCCAGCAGTGAAGGCGGCTACGAGCAGTACTTC.